Each of the 30 T cell receptor beta chains below was sequenced from the same sample in a study of graft-versus-host responses after intestinal transplantation. The method was immunoSEQ multiplex PCR; TCRdb's version includes in-frame clones alone and lacks a portion of them. This sample has approximately 100,000 clones; about 82% occur once, and the top ten carry 1.4%. Sequenced material: PBMCs, taken 255 days after intestinal transplant. The source is a human patient who received an intestinal transplant, so some T cells may come from the graft donor.

The chain links TRBV28 to TRBJ2-3, with 14 positions matching TRBD2. V shed 6 bases, J shed 2 bases, and the junction held 22 bases outside the gene matches. Germline CDR1 is MDHEN and CDR2 is SYDVKM. The CDR3 runs 22 residues. CDR3 DNA sequence: TGTGCCAGCAGCTGGGCCGGACCGGGACTAGCGGGAGTAGGGGCCTTCACAGATACGCAGTATTTT. Translating it yields CASSWAGPGLAGVGAFTDTQYF.

As DNA, the CDR3 is TGCGCCAGCAGCTTGGGGGGCAGGAAAAATTCACCCCTCCACTTT. Translating gives CASSLGGRKNSPLHF. The V and J genes are TRBV5-1 and TRBJ1-6, with a tentative D call TRBD1 (5 bases). Germline CDR1 SGHRS, CDR2 YFSETQ. The CDR3 spans 15 residues. V lost 0 bases and J 7 bases, leaving 11 bases between the germline ends.

V usage is TRBV5-6 and J usage is TRBJ2-2; 7 bases agree with TRBD2. The CDR3 length is 17 residues. V shed 0 bases, J shed 3 bases, and the junction held 8 bases outside the gene matches. The germline CDR1 and CDR2 sequences are SGHDT and YYEEEE. The CDR3 nucleotides are TGTGCCAGCAGCTTGGTTGGGCCCGGGGGGTACACCGGGGAGCTGTTTTTT. It yields the protein CASSLVGPGGYTGELFF.

The gene calls are TRBV6-1 and TRBJ1-1, with D perhaps matching TRBD1 (6 bases). V lost 6 bases, J lost 4 bases, and 12 bases lay in between. This CDR3 has 13 residues. Germline-derived CDR1 and CDR2 are MNHNS and SASEGT. CDR3 sequence: CASSRGDSTEAFF. In DNA form, the CDR3 reads TGTGCCAGCAGCAGGGGCGATAGCACTGAAGCTTTCTTT.

V is TRBV6-4 and J is TRBJ2-2; 10 bases map to TRBD1. CDR3 length equals 15 residues. J was trimmed by 3 bases and V by 4 bases; bases with no gene match: 2. CDR1 MRHNA and CDR2 SNTAGT come from the germline V gene. DNA for the CDR3: TGTGCCAGCAGTGCCGGACAGGGGGACACCGGGGAGCTGTTTTTT. Amino acid sequence: CASSAGQGDTGELFF.

The genes are TRBV9 and TRBJ1-4, with TRBD1 matching 8 bases. Looked up from germline, CDR1 is SGDLS and CDR2 is YYNGEE. CDR3 size: 16 residues. The J segment lost 4 bases and the V segment lost 0 bases, leaving 5 bases of the junction unmatched. CDR3 in amino acids: CASSVEGQGLNEKLFF. DNA of the CDR3: TGTGCCAGCAGCGTAGAAGGACAGGGTCTTAATGAAAAACTGTTTTTT.

Only a few counts were recorded for this clone. The J gene is TRBJ2-7, the V gene TRBV10-1; either TRBD1 or TRBD2 may supply D (6 bases each). The CDR3 runs 14 residues. The germline gives CDR1 WNHNN, CDR2 SYGVQD (reference sequence). V was clipped by 3 bases and J by 3 bases, with 12 bases between them. The chain's CDR3 is CASSDPGARYEQYF. The CDR3 bases are TGCGCCAGCAGTGACCCGGGGGCGCGCTACGAGCAGTACTTC.

Remarks on this clone: The junction differs from germline at one of its ends, possibly a read error. The chain joins TRBV7-7 to TRBJ2-3, with 9 bases matching TRBD2. CDR1 and CDR2 from the germline V gene are SSHAT and FNYEAQ (reference sequence). This CDR3 region has 15 residues. The CDR3 nucleotides read TGTGCTAGCAGCTTAGCGGCGGGGGGGCTGTATACGCAGTATTTT. Amino acids: CASSLAAGGLYTQYF.

V is TRBV6-4 and J is TRBJ1-1, with D possibly TRBD1 on 5 matching bases. The CDR3 totals 14 residues. The V end was cut by 6 bases, the J end by 6 bases, with 17 bases between. Germline CDR1 is MRHNA and CDR2 is SNTAGT. In nucleotides, the CDR3 is TGTGCCAGCAGACCACTAGGGACGGCGTCTGAAGCTTTCTTT. Translating gives CASRPLGTASEAFF.

V gene TRBV28 combines with J gene TRBJ1-1; D remains ambiguous. CDR3 size: 12 residues. Germline V gene data show CDR1 as MDHEN and CDR2 as SYDVKM. Between the trimmed V and J ends, which lost 5 bases and 4 bases, there was a span of 8 bases. The CDR3 DNA reads as TGTGCCAGCAGTATCCTCGGCACTGAAGCTTTCTTT. Translated, it gives CASSILGTEAFF. The full variable domain, with the rest looked up from reference TRBV28 and TRBJ1-1, is DVKVTQSSRYLVKRTGEKVFLECVQDMDHENMFWYRQDPGLGLRLIYFSYDVKMKEKGDIPEGYSVSREKKERFSLILESASTNQTSMYLCASSILGTEAFFGQGTRLTVV.

J is TRBJ1-2 and V is TRBV25-1; TRBD1 agrees at 7 bases. Trimming removed 7 bases from V and 5 bases from J; junction bases left unmatched: 7. Germline loops: CDR1 MGHDK, CDR2 SYGVNS. This CDR3 contains 13 residues. The chain's CDR3 is CASTSGTAYGYTF. The CDR3 bases are TGTGCCAGCACCTCCGGGACAGCGTATGGCTACACCTTC.

The chain recombines TRBV6-6 with TRBJ2-1; 13 bases are a match to TRBD2. Looked up from germline, CDR1 is MNHNY and CDR2 is SVGAGI (reference sequence). The CDR3 consists of 15 residues. After removal of 2 bases from V and 8 bases from J, the junction contained 3 bases not matched to a gene. CDR3 DNA: TGTGCCAGCAGTTACCATGGACTAGCGGGAGATGAGCAGTTCTTC. It encodes CASSYHGLAGDEQFF.

The chain combines TRBV6-1 with TRBJ2-7; possibly TRBD1 for D (5 bases). In germline, CDR1 is MNHNS, CDR2 SASEGT. The CDR3 covers 15 residues. With 1 base removed from V and 2 bases from J, the gap between germline ends came to 12 bases. The CDR3: CASSEGTGQTYEQYF. In DNA form, the CDR3 reads TGTGCCAGCAGTGAAGGCACAGGCCAAACCTACGAGCAGTACTTC.

The genes are TRBV7-9 and TRBJ1-1; 7 positions match TRBD1. The length of the CDR3 is 16 residues. V shed 1 base and J 5 bases; nucleotides not matched to a gene: 10. CDR1 and CDR2 from the germline V gene are SEHNR and FQNEAQ (reference sequence). The DNA for the CDR3 is TGTGCCAGCAGCTTAGGGACAGGATATGGAGTGACTGAAGCTTTCTTT. This sequence encodes CASSLGTGYGVTEAFF.

J is TRBJ1-6 and V is TRBV19; D perhaps matches TRBD1 (5 bases). The ends were cut back, 7 bases at V and 10 bases at J, with 23 bases in the middle. Germline CDR1 and CDR2: LNHDA and SQIVND (reference sequence). The CDR3 totals 16 residues. The CDR3 loop is CASTASTYGAKSPLHF. In nucleotides, the CDR3 is TGTGCCAGTACGGCTAGTACATACGGGGCGAAGTCACCCCTCCACTTT. The variable domain in full, with the rest retrieved from reference TRBV19 and TRBJ1-6, is DGGITQSPKYLFRKEGQNVTLSCEQNLNHDAMYWYRQDPGQGLRLIYYSQIVNDFQKGDIAEGYSVSREKKESFPLTVTSAQKNPTAFYLCASTASTYGAKSPLHFGNGTRLTVT.

The rearrangement uses TRBV28 and TRBJ2-2, with TRBD2 matching over 8 bases. Trimming cost V 7 bases and J 3 bases; bases outside gene matches: 4. The CDR3 has 14 amino acids. CDR1 and CDR2 from the germline V gene are MDHEN and SYDVKM. This CDR3 is CASNTGGDTGELFF. Here the CDR3 DNA reads TGTGCCAGCAATACCGGGGGGGACACCGGGGAGCTGTTTTTT.

V gene TRBV28 combines with J gene TRBJ2-4; no clear D. From germline, CDR1 is MDHEN and CDR2 SYDVKM. The CDR3 sequence is 13 residues long. With 5 bases removed from V and 7 bases from J, the gap between germline ends came to 12 bases. The CDR3 protein is CASSGQSVNIQYF. Here the CDR3 DNA reads TGTGCCAGCAGTGGTCAGAGTGTGAACATTCAGTACTTC.

The rearrangement joins TRBV4-2 to TRBJ2-4; TRBD2 matches at 10 bases. Germline V gene data show CDR1 as LGHNA and CDR2 as YNFKEQ. The CDR3 contains 21 residues. J was trimmed by 2 bases and V by 4 bases; bases with no gene match: 20. CDR3 sequence: CASSLQRSGHLSGRTKNIQYF. The CDR3, as DNA: TGTGCCAGCAGCCTGCAACGTTCGGGACACCTTAGCGGGAGGACCAAAAACATTCAGTACTTC.

V is TRBV7-3 and J is TRBJ2-5; no clear D gene. V was clipped by 5 bases and J by 1 base, with 8 bases between them. The V gene's germline CDR1 is SGHTA and CDR2 FQGTGA. This CDR3 comprises 13 residues. CDR3: CASSMTAQETQYF. The CDR3 bases are TGTGCCAGCAGCATGACGGCCCAAGAGACCCAGTACTTC.

The chain combines TRBV5-4 with TRBJ2-1; 7 bases match TRBD2. The CDR3 contains 16 residues. V was pared by 0 bases and J by 6 bases, with 9 bases of the junction left unmatched. The germline gives CDR1 SGHNT, CDR2 YYREEE (reference sequence). The CDR3 sequence is CASSLGSGMVSNEQFF. CDR3 DNA sequence: TGTGCCAGCAGCTTGGGAAGCGGGATGGTTAGCAATGAGCAGTTCTTC.

The CDR3 coding sequence is TGTGCCAGCAGTTTAAGACGGGGTGAAAAACTGTTTTTT. This codes for CASSLRRGEKLFF. The chain employs TRBV27 and TRBJ1-4; D gene uncertain. Per the germline V gene, CDR1 is MNHEY and CDR2 is SMNVEV (reference sequence). Trimming shortened V by 2 bases and J by 7 bases, and 8 bases separated the two germline ends. This CDR3 comprises 13 residues.

This clone was recorded a few times. The chain links TRBV4-2 to TRBJ2-3; the match to TRBD2 covers 8 bases. V trimming: 0 bases; J trimming: 4 bases; junction bases outside the gene matches: 6. Germline V gives CDR1 LGHNA, CDR2 YNFKEQ. The CDR3 is 16 residues long. The CDR3 loop reads CASSQDGGGGSDTQYF. DNA of the CDR3: TGTGCCAGCAGCCAAGACGGCGGCGGGGGGTCAGATACGCAGTATTTT.

The chain uses TRBV7-8 and TRBJ2-6, with D perhaps TRBD1 or TRBD2 (5 bases each). V was shortened by 3 bases and J by 4 bases, with 7 bases between the two germline ends. The CDR3 has 14 amino acids. The V gene's germline CDR1 is SGHVS and CDR2 FQNEAQ. The chain's CDR3 is CASSFGAGANVLTF. The CDR3 DNA reads TGTGCCAGCAGCTTCGGGGCAGGGGCCAACGTCCTGACTTTC.

The genes are TRBV2 and TRBJ2-1; no clear D. The V end was cut by 7 bases, the J end by 0 bases, with 13 bases between. Germline values: CDR1 SNHLY, CDR2 FYNNEI. The CDR3 runs to 15 residues. For the CDR3, the DNA is TGTGCCAGCACGGAGTTTAAGAGCTCCTACAATGAGCAGTTCTTC. This translates into CASTEFKSSYNEQFF. Full variable domain (remainder filled in from reference TRBV2 and TRBJ2-1): EPEVTQTPSHQVTQMGQEVILRCVPISNHLYFYWYRQILGQKVEFLVSFYNNEISEKSEIFDDQFSVERPDGSNFTLKIRSTKLEDSAMYFCASTEFKSSYNEQFFGPGTRLTVL.

As regards this clone: The same CDR3 is also encoded by other DNA sequences in this sample. This rearrangement joins TRBV6-1 to TRBJ2-7; 12 nucleotides agree with TRBD2. V was clipped by 6 bases and J by 2 bases; unmatched bases: 2. The CDR3 is made up of 14 amino acids. Germline CDR1 and CDR2: MNHNS and SASEGT. The CDR3 DNA reads as TGTGCCAGCAGAGGGACTAGCGGGCCCTACGAGCAGTACTTC. It encodes CASRGTSGPYEQYF.

The chain employs TRBV27 and TRBJ2-1; 9 bases match TRBD2. Germline values: CDR1 MNHEY, CDR2 SMNVEV (reference sequence). Losses at the gene ends were 5 bases for V and 10 bases for J; bases not matched to a gene: 21. The CDR3 runs 18 residues. The CDR3 spells CASSPRPQAGGASGEQFF. CDR3 bases: TGTGCCAGCAGTCCTCGCCCCCAAGCGGGGGGCGCGTCGGGAGAGCAGTTCTTC.

This clone was counted once. The V gene is TRBV6-5, the J gene TRBJ2-5; 8 bases are shared with TRBD1. Trimming removed 0 bases from V and 1 base from J; junction bases left unmatched: 4. Germline V gene lookup returns CDR1 MNHEY and CDR2 SVGAGI. The CDR3 is made up of 16 amino acids. CDR3 region: CASSYSGTGPQETQYF. DNA for the CDR3: TGTGCCAGCAGTTACTCAGGGACAGGCCCCCAAGAGACCCAGTACTTC.

The V and J genes are TRBV2 and TRBJ1-1; D gene ambiguous. The CDR3 is made up of 14 amino acids. The V end was cut by 6 bases, the J end by 1 base, with 12 bases between. CDR1 is SNHLY and CDR2 is FYNNEI in the germline V gene. The CDR3 sequence: CASRDPRSNTEAFF. Written as DNA, the CDR3 is TGTGCCAGCAGGGATCCCCGATCGAACACTGAAGCTTTCTTT.

In its sample, this clone was seen a few times. The rearrangement links TRBV14 to TRBJ2-7; the match to TRBD1 covers 8 bases. In germline, CDR1 is SGHDN, CDR2 FVKESK. J gave up 5 bases and V 3 bases, and 3 bases lay outside the gene matches. The CDR3 is 13 residues long. This chain's CDR3 is CASSQTGVNEQYV. CDR3 sequence (DNA): TGTGCCAGCAGCCAGACAGGGGTCAACGAGCAGTACGTC.

The chain links TRBV19 to TRBJ2-7; no reliable D call. The V and J ends lost 5 bases and 1 base respectively, with 9 bases between them. CDR1 is LNHDA and CDR2 is SQIVND in the germline V gene (reference sequence). The CDR3 length is 13 residues. CDR3 region: CASSPKGSYEQYV. The CDR3 bases are TGTGCCAGTAGTCCCAAAGGGTCCTACGAGCAGTACGTC.